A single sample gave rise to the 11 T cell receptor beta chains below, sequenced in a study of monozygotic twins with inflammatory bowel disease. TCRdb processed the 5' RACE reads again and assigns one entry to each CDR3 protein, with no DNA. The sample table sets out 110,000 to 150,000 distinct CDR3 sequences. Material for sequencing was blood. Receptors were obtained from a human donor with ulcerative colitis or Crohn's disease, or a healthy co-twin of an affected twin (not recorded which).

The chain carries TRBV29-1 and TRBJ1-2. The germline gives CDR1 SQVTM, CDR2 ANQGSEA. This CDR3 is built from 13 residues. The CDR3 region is CSVDTPRNYGYTF.

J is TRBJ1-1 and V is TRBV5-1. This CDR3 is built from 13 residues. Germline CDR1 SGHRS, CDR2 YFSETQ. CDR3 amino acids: CASRPQANTEAFF. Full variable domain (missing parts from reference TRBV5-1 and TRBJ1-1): KAGVTQTPRYLIKTRGQQVTLSCSPISGHRSVSWYQQTPGQGLQFLFEYFSETQRNKGNFPGRFSGRQFSNSRSEMNVSTLELGDSALYLCASRPQANTEAFFGQGTRLTVV.

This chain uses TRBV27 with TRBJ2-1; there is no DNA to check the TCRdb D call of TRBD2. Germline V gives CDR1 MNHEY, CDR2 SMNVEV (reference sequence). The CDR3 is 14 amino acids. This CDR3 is CASRTGGEGPRLFF.

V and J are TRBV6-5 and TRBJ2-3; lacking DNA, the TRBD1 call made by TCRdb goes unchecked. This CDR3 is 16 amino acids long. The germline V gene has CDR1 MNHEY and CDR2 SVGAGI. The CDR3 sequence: CASSLLALGGTDTQYF.

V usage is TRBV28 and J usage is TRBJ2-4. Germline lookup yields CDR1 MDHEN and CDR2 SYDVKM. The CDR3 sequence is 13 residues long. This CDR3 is CASSLPAKNIQYF.

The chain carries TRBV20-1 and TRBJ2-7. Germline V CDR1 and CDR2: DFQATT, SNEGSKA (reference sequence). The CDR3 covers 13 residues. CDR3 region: CSAPKTSSGEQYF.

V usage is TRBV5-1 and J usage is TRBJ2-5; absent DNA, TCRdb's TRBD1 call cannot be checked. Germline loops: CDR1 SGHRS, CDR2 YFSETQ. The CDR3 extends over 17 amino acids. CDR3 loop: CASSIEGQGYGQETQYF. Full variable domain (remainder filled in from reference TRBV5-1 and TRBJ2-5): KAGVTQTPRYLIKTRGQQVTLSCSPISGHRSVSWYQQTPGQGLQFLFEYFSETQRNKGNFPGRFSGRQFSNSRSEMNVSTLELGDSALYLCASSIEGQGYGQETQYFGPGTRLLVL.

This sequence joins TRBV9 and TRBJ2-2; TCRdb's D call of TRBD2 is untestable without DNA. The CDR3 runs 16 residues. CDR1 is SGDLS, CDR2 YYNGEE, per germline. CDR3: CASSVGLAVHTGELFF. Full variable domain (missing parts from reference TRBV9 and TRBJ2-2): DSGVTQTPKHLITATGQRVTLRCSPRSGDLSVYWYQQSLDQGLQFLIQYYNGEERAKGNILERFSAQQFPDLHSELNLSSLELGDSALYFCASSVGLAVHTGELFFGEGSRLTVL.

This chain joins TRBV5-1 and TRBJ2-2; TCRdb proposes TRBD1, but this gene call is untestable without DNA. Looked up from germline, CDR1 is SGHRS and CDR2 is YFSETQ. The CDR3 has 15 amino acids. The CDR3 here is CASSWRQGNTGELFF.

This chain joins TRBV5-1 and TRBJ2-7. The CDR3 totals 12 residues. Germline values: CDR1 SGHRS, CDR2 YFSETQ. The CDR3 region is CASSFNLNEQYF. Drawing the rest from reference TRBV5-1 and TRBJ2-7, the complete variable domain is KAGVTQTPRYLIKTRGQQVTLSCSPISGHRSVSWYQQTPGQGLQFLFEYFSETQRNKGNFPGRFSGRQFSNSRSEMNVSTLELGDSALYLCASSFNLNEQYFGPGTRLTVT.

The CDR3 here is CASSEQGHEQFF. This sequence joins TRBV2 and TRBJ2-1; the D call of TRBD2 rests on TCRdb alone, since no DNA is present to check it. Germline V gene data show CDR1 as SNHLY and CDR2 as FYNNEI. CDR3 length: 12 amino acids.